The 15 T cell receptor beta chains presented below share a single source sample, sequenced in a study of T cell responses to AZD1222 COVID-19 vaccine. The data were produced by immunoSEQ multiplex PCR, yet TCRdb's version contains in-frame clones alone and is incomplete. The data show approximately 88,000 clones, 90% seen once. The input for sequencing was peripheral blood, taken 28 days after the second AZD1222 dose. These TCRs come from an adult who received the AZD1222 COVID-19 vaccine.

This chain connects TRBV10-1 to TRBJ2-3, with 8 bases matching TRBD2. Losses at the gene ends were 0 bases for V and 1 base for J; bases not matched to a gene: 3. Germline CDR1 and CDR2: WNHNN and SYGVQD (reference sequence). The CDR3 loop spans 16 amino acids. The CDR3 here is CASSESGRGGTDTQYF. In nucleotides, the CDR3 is TGCGCCAGCAGTGAGTCGGGGCGGGGGGGCACAGATACGCAGTATTTT.

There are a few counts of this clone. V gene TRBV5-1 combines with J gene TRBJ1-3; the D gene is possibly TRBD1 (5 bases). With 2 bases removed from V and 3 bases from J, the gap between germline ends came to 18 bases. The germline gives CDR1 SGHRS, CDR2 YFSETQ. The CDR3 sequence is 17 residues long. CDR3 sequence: CASSLDGPGKNGNTIYF. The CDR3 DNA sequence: TGCGCCAGCAGCTTAGATGGGCCAGGGAAGAATGGAAACACCATATATTTT. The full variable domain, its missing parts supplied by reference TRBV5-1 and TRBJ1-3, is KAGVTQTPRYLIKTRGQQVTLSCSPISGHRSVSWYQQTPGQGLQFLFEYFSETQRNKGNFPGRFSGRQFSNSRSEMNVSTLELGDSALYLCASSLDGPGKNGNTIYFGEGSWLTVV.

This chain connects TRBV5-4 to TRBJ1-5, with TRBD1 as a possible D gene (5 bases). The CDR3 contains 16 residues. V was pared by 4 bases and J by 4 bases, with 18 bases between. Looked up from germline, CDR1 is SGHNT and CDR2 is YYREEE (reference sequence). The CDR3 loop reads CASSLGPPGGNQPQHF. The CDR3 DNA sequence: TGTGCCAGCAGCCTGGGGCCTCCCGGGGGGAATCAGCCCCAGCATTTT.

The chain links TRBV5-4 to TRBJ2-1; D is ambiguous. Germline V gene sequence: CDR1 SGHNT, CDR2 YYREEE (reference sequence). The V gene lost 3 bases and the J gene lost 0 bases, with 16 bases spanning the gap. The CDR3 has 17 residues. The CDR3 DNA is TGTGCCAGCAGCTCTCCCGGGCGGACCAGCTCCTACAATGAGCAGTTCTTC. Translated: CASSSPGRTSSYNEQFF.

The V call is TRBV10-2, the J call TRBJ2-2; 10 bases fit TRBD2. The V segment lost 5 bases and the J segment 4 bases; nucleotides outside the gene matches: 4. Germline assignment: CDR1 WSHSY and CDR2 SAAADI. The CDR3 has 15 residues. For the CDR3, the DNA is TGCGCCAGCAGTTGGACTAGCGGATCCACCGGGGAGCTGTTTTTT. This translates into CASSWTSGSTGELFF.

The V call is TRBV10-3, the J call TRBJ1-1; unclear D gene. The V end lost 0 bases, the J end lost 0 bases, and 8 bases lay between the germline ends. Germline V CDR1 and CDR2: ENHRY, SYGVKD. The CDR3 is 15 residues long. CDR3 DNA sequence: TGTGCCATCAGTGAGTCACCGGGGTTGAACACTGAAGCTTTCTTT. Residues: CAISESPGLNTEAFF.

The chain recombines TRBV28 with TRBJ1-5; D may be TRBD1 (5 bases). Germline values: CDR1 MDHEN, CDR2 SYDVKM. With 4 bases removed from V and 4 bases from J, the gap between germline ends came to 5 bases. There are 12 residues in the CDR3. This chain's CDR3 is CASSWGNQPQHF. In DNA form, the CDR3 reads TGTGCCAGCAGTTGGGGGAATCAGCCCCAGCATTTT.

The DNA for the CDR3 is TGTGCCAGCAGTTTATGGGGCAGGGGGTATGACTACGAGCAGTACTTC. This sequence encodes CASSLWGRGYDYEQYF. The chain is built from TRBV28 and TRBJ2-7; TRBD1 matches at 7 bases. The germline V gene encodes CDR1 MDHEN and CDR2 SYDVKM. Trimming at V came to 0 bases and at J to 3 bases, leaving 8 bases not matched to a gene. CDR3 length equals 16 residues. Filled out from reference TRBV28 and TRBJ2-7, the complete variable domain reads DVKVTQSSRYLVKRTGEKVFLECVQDMDHENMFWYRQDPGLGLRLIYFSYDVKMKEKGDIPEGYSVSREKKERFSLILESASTNQTSMYLCASSLWGRGYDYEQYFGPGTRLTVT.

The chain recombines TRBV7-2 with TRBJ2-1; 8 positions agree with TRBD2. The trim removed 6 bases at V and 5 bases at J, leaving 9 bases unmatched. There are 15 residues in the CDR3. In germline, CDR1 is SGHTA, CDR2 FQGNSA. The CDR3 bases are TGTGCCAGCAGGTCCCCCGGGGGGGCGCACAATGAGCAGTTCTTC. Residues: CASRSPGGAHNEQFF.

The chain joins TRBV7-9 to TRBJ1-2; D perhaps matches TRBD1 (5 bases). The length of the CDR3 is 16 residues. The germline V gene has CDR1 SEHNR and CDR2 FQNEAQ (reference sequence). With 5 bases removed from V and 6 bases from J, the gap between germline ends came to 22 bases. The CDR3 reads CASSRLVRGGLDGYTF. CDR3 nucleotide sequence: TGTGCCAGCAGCCGCCTAGTGAGGGGCGGCCTCGATGGCTACACCTTC.

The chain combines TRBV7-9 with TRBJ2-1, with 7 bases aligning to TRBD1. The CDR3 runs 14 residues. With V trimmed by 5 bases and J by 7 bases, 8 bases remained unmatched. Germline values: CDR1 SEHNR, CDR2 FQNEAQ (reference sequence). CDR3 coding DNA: TGTGCCAGCAGCCCAAGGACAGGTCTTAATGAGCAGTTCTTC. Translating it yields CASSPRTGLNEQFF.

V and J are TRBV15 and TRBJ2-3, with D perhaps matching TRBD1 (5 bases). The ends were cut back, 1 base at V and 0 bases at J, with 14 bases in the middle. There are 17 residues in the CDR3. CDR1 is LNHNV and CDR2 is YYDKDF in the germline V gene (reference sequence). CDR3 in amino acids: CATSRASGKRSTDTQYF. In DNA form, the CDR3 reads TGTGCCACCAGCAGAGCCTCAGGGAAGCGTAGCACAGATACGCAGTATTTT.

DNA of the CDR3: TGTGCCAGCAGTTATCAGGGAATCCATAATTCACCCCTCCACTTT. This codes for CASSYQGIHNSPLHF. The chain links TRBV27 to TRBJ1-6, with D tentatively TRBD1 (5 bases). CDR1 MNHEY and CDR2 SMNVEV come from the germline V gene (reference sequence). The germline V and J ends were trimmed by 4 bases and 5 bases, with 12 bases remaining between them. The CDR3 length is 15 residues.

The CDR3 coding sequence is TGCGCCAGCAGCTCCGCCAGGGACTATTCACCCCTCCACTTT. Its translation is CASSSARDYSPLHF. The chain joins TRBV5-1 to TRBJ1-6; a possible D gene is TRBD1 (5 bases). This CDR3 has 14 amino acids. V dropped 3 bases and J dropped 8 bases, with 12 bases sitting between them. Germline CDR1 and CDR2: SGHRS and YFSETQ.

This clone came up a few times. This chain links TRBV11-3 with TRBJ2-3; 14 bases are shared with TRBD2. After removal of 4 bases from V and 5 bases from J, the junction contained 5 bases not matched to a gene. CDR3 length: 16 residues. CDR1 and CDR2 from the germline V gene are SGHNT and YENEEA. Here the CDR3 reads CASSWTSGGSGDTQYF. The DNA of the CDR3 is TGTGCCAGCAGCTGGACTAGCGGGGGGTCCGGAGATACGCAGTATTTT.